Listed here are 26 T cell receptor beta chains from one sample, sequenced in a study of post-analysis software for immune sequencing data. Study-wide results and limits: Compared with controls, patients had more of five or six TRBV segments, including TRBV5-6, TRBV5-1 and TRBV20-1.

Unique molecular identifiers were present in the TCR beta cDNA libraries. TCRdb used MiXCR to reprocess the PCR reads, holding one entry per CDR3 protein. This sample has 650,000 to 850,000 distinct CDR3 sequences; roughly 50% occur once, and the top ten carry around 4.7%. For these receptors, no antigen is known. The material sequenced was blood. The receptor source for this set is a girl under 18 with multiple sclerosis.

This chain joins TRBV20-1 and TRBJ2-5; tentatively, D is TRBD1 (6 bases). The CDR3 is 13 residues long. Between the trimmed V and J ends, which lost 6 bases and 1 base, there was a span of 12 bases. In germline, CDR1 is DFQATT, CDR2 SNEGSKA (reference sequence). The CDR3 region is CSALYRAQETQYF. Here the CDR3 DNA reads TGCAGTGCCCTCTACAGGGCCCAAGAGACCCAGTACTTC.

This chain uses TRBV20-1 with TRBJ2-2; TRBD2 matches 10 bases. Germline V gives CDR1 DFQATT, CDR2 SNEGSKA (reference sequence). The CDR3 extends over 16 amino acids. V lost 5 bases and J lost 7; bases outside the gene matches: 13. CDR3 in amino acids: CSAGRSGRASSGELFF. Here the CDR3 DNA reads TGCAGTGCTGGAAGGAGCGGGAGGGCCAGTAGCGGGGAGCTGTTTTTT.

This clonotype showed up just a few times. The CDR3, as DNA: TGCAGTGCTAGAGGGGGGACTAGCGGGAAAGAAGATACGCAGTATTTT. It translates to CSARGGTSGKEDTQYF. The chain links TRBV20-1 to TRBJ2-3; 13 bases line up with TRBD2. Germline CDR1 reads DFQATT; CDR2 reads SNEGSKA (reference sequence). Germline trimming cut 1 base from V and 5 bases from J; bases unmatched to any gene: 6. The CDR3 has 16 amino acids.

The chain has TRBV20-1 and TRBJ1-2; the match to TRBD1 covers 7 bases. Losses at the gene ends were 2 bases for V and 4 bases for J; bases not matched to a gene: 7. The CDR3 has 14 residues. Germline loops: CDR1 DFQATT, CDR2 SNEGSKA (reference sequence). The CDR3 DNA is TGCAGTGCTAGACGAAGACAGGGCGCCTATGGCTACACCTTC. This sequence encodes CSARRRQGAYGYTF.

The chain employs TRBV11-2 and TRBJ2-7, with D possibly TRBD1 on 7 matching bases. The J call is doubtful: the DNA matches TRBJ2-5 better. This CDR3 has 15 amino acids. Germline CDR1 reads SGHAT; CDR2 reads FQNNGV. The CDR3 loop reads CASSLGQGGEETQYF. DNA of the CDR3: TGTGCCAGCAGCTTAGGACAGGGCGGGGAGGAGACCCAGTACTTC.

The J gene is TRBJ1-6, the V gene TRBV15; D not resolved. Trimming shortened V by 6 bases and J by 0 bases, and 9 bases separated the two germline ends. The CDR3 length is 15 residues. Germline V lookup: CDR1 LNHNV, CDR2 YYDKDF (reference sequence). The CDR3 DNA follows: TGTGCCACCAGACAGAAAACCTCCTATAATTCACCCCTCCACTTT. Translated: CATRQKTSYNSPLHF.

The rearrangement uses TRBV4-2 and TRBJ2-5, with 10 bases that match TRBD2. V dropped 2 bases and J dropped 11; count of bases not matched to a gene: 17. The CDR3 sequence is 17 residues long. Germline V CDR1 and CDR2: LGHNA, YNFKEQ. The CDR3 DNA follows: TGTGCCAGCAGCCAATATACTAGCGGGGCCGACCGGGGAGAGCAGTACTTC. It codes for CASSQYTSGADRGEQYF.

V is TRBV7-9 and J is TRBJ1-1, with a tentative D call TRBD1 (5 bases). Germline V CDR1 and CDR2: SEHNR, FQNEAQ (reference sequence). V gave up 1 base and J gave up 1 base, with 19 bases separating them. The CDR3 sequence is 18 residues long. Written as DNA, the CDR3 is TGTGCCAGCAGCTTAGGGGTGGGGGTCGGGGGTGAGAACACTGAAGCTTTCTTT. This sequence encodes CASSLGVGVGGENTEAFF.

The chain combines TRBV15 with TRBJ1-2; D is undetermined. CDR3 length: 17 residues. Germline-derived CDR1 and CDR2 are LNHNV and YYDKDF (reference sequence). The V and J ends lost 0 bases and 0 bases respectively, with 14 bases between them. CDR3 amino acids: CATSRDALKSSNYGYTF. The CDR3 DNA is TGTGCCACCAGCAGAGATGCCCTAAAATCCTCTAACTATGGCTACACCTTC.

With regard to this clonotype: The junction differs from germline at one of its ends, possibly a read error. The chain carries TRBV7-6 and TRBJ2-1; D is perhaps TRBD2 (6 bases). This CDR3 is built from 13 residues. CDR1 is SGHVS, CDR2 FNYEAQ, per germline. In DNA form, the CDR3 reads TGTGCTAGCAGCCGGGACTTCCACAATGAGCAGTTCTTC. It translates to CASSRDFHNEQFF.

This chain uses TRBV19 with TRBJ2-1, with TRBD2 identical over 10 bases. Unmatched junction bases numbered 8, after V lost 5 bases and J lost 4 bases. From germline, CDR1 is LNHDA and CDR2 SQIVND (reference sequence). CDR3 length: 16 residues. CDR3 in amino acids: CASSGLAGVRYNEQFF. CDR3 in DNA: TGTGCCAGTAGTGGTCTAGCGGGAGTCCGGTACAATGAGCAGTTCTTC.

The chain joins TRBV20-1 to TRBJ2-5; TRBD2 agrees at 14 bases. Germline CDR1 DFQATT, CDR2 SNEGSKA (reference sequence). With 2 bases clipped from V and 0 bases from J, the junction kept 11 bases outside the gene matches. This CDR3 is built from 19 residues. The CDR3 nucleotides are TGCAGTGCTAGACCCCGGACTAGCGGGAGGCTTTGGTACCAAGAGACCCAGTACTTC. Encoded protein: CSARPRTSGRLWYQETQYF.

Worth noting for this clonotype: The junction shows a germline mismatch at one end, possibly a read error. The genes are TRBV9 and TRBJ1-2; tentatively, D is TRBD1 (5 bases). This CDR3 is 10 amino acids long. Germline CDR1 SGDLS, CDR2 YYNGEE. The CDR3 reads CVSSGTGYTF. CDR3 coding DNA: TGTGTCAGCAGCGGGACCGGCTACACCTTC.

This clonotype has more than one count but fewer than ten. V usage is TRBV20-1 and J usage is TRBJ2-7; D not resolved. The CDR3 spans 12 residues. Per germline, CDR1 DFQATT and CDR2 SNEGSKA (reference sequence). Between the trimmed V and J ends, which lost 0 bases and 4 bases, there was a span of 7 bases. The CDR3 reads CSARESAYEQYF. The CDR3 bases are TGCAGTGCTAGAGAATCGGCTTACGAGCAGTACTTC.

This clonotype was observed a handful of times. This chain links TRBV5-5 with TRBJ1-5; possibly TRBD1 for D (5 bases). Germline CDR1 and CDR2: SGHKS and YYEKEE (reference sequence). The CDR3 length is 16 residues. The V end was cut by 4 bases, the J end by 6 bases, with 20 bases between. CDR3 DNA: TGTGCCAGCAGCCCTCGACAACCAGGGCTCGGTCAGCCCCAGCATTTT. Its translation is CASSPRQPGLGQPQHF.

The count of this clonotype is one. The chain recombines TRBV6-5 with TRBJ1-2; D not resolved. This CDR3 spans 14 amino acids. Germline loops: CDR1 MNHEY, CDR2 SVGAGI. The V gene lost 2 bases and the J gene lost 4 bases, with 11 bases spanning the gap. CDR3 in DNA: TGTGCCAGCAGTTACGGGTCCCATATCTATGGCTACACCTTC. It translates to CASSYGSHIYGYTF.

This clonotype was detected once. The chain links TRBV20-1 to TRBJ2-3; D ambiguous. V gave up 5 bases and J gave up 2 bases, with 5 bases separating them. The length of the CDR3 is 11 residues. Germline V gives CDR1 DFQATT, CDR2 SNEGSKA (reference sequence). Here the CDR3 DNA reads TGCAGTGCTGGCTACACAGATACGCAGTATTTT. It specifies CSAGYTDTQYF.

This clonotype came up a few times. The genes are TRBV9 and TRBJ2-5, with D possibly being TRBD1 (5 bases). Per germline, CDR1 SGDLS and CDR2 YYNGEE. The CDR3 covers 13 residues. Trimming stripped 1 base from V and 1 base from J, with 5 bases between. In DNA form, the CDR3 reads TGTGCCAGCAGCGTACAGGGCCAAGAGACCCAGTACTTC. This gives the protein CASSVQGQETQYF.

This clonotype was counted only a few times. The chain recombines TRBV5-6 with TRBJ2-7; TRBD1 is a possible D gene (6 bases). The CDR3 totals 16 residues. CDR1 SGHDT and CDR2 YYEEEE come from the germline V gene. The germline V and J ends were trimmed by 4 bases and 5 bases, with 22 bases remaining between them. The CDR3 DNA sequence: TGTGCCAGCAGCGCAGACCCGGACAGAGCCAGGGACGAGCAGTACTTC. Encoded protein: CASSADPDRARDEQYF.

The sample holds a few counts of this clonotype. The chain combines TRBV29-1 with TRBJ2-7, with a tentative D call TRBD2 (6 bases). Near its end, the DNA agrees better with TRBJ2-5, so the J call may be wrong. CDR1 and CDR2 (germline): SQVTM, ANQGSEA. The CDR3 covers 16 residues. CDR3 coding DNA: TGCAGCGTTGAGTGGTCGGCTAGCGATCTTCAGGAGACCCAGTACTTC. Residues: CSVEWSASDLQETQYF.

This clonotype showed up just a few times. V usage is TRBV4-1 and J usage is TRBJ2-7; TRBD1 is a possible D gene (6 bases). CDR1 is MGHRA and CDR2 is YSYEKL in the germline V gene. CDR3 length: 14 amino acids. V shed 0 bases and J shed 2 bases, with 8 bases lying between them. This CDR3 reads CASSQEGAPYEQYF. The CDR3 nucleotides read TGCGCCAGCAGCCAAGAGGGGGCCCCCTACGAGCAGTACTTC.

The table lists this clonotype with a few counts. A read error may produce the germline difference seen at one junction end. J is TRBJ2-5 and V is TRBV7-7, with 7 bases identical to TRBD2. The germline CDR1 and CDR2 sequences are SSHAT and FNYEAQ (reference sequence). The CDR3 spans 14 residues. CDR3 sequence (DNA): TGTGCTAGCAGCTTACGTCGGGAGGCGGAGACCCAGTACTTC. Translating it yields CASSLRREAETQYF.

The chain carries TRBV15 and TRBJ1-5, with 10 bases identical to TRBD1. The CDR3 is 15 amino acids. V was clipped by 1 base and J by 4 bases; unmatched bases: 1. The germline V gene encodes CDR1 LNHNV and CDR2 YYDKDF (reference sequence). The CDR3 DNA reads as TGTGCCACCAGCAGAGTGGACAGGGGGAATCAGCCCCAGCATTTT. Its translation is CATSRVDRGNQPQHF.

The V gene is TRBV6-5, the J gene TRBJ1-2; a weak D match, TRBD1 (5 bases). This CDR3 is 14 amino acids long. The V gene's germline CDR1 is MNHEY and CDR2 SVGAGI. V dropped 0 bases and J dropped 4 bases, with 9 bases sitting between them. The CDR3 nucleotides are TGTGCCAGCAGTTACTCCACAGGAATCTATGGCTACACCTTC. Its protein product is CASSYSTGIYGYTF.

This clonotype was observed at least ten times. The rearrangement links TRBV5-6 to TRBJ2-3; 7 nucleotides line up with TRBD2. J lost 2 bases, V lost 4 bases, and 10 bases had no gene match. From germline, CDR1 is SGHDT and CDR2 YYEEEE. This CDR3 region has 16 residues. CDR3 sequence (DNA): TGTGCCAGCAGCCCCACGGGCGGGAGTCTCACAGATACGCAGTATTTT. Translated, it gives CASSPTGGSLTDTQYF.

This rearrangement joins TRBV5-1 to TRBJ2-1; 11 bases match TRBD2. CDR3 length: 16 amino acids. V lost 5 bases to trimming and J lost 4 bases; unmatched junction nucleotides: 8. The germline V gene encodes CDR1 SGHRS and CDR2 YFSETQ. CDR3: CASSRGLAGGYNEQFF. The CDR3 nucleotides read TGCGCCAGCAGTAGGGGGCTAGCGGGAGGTTACAATGAGCAGTTCTTC.